This T cell receptor (beta chain) originates from a study of shared clonotypes between healthy human individuals. The study's findings and limits: With four donors compared, roughly 5% of naive CD4 clonotypes were shared.

The CDR3 loop spans 16 amino acids. Germline V gene sequence: CDR1 LNHDA, CDR2 SQIVND (reference sequence). V was shortened by 9 bases and J by 0 bases, with 18 bases between the two germline ends. Comment on this clone: Antigen: not known.

Genomic DNA from each subset was divided evenly over several immunoSEQ plates. Method: immunoSEQ multiplex PCR; TCRdb's copy keeps in-frame clones and lacks some. Altogether some 580,000 clones are present, around 97% being singletons, with the ten largest covering around 0.058%. V gene TRBV19 combines with J gene TRBJ1-5; D call uncertain. This TCR was sampled from a woman in her 30s in good health. Sequenced: naive CD4+ T cells sorted from blood. Subset specified: CD45RA+ positively selected. CDR3 coding DNA: TGTGCCAGATCACCCGGACGAGAATATAGCAATCAGCCCCAGCATTTT. The encoded protein is CARSPGREYSNQPQHF.